The rows below give T cell receptor beta chains drawn from one sample of a study of radiotherapy plus CTLA-4 blockade in lung cancer. This table comes from immunoSEQ multiplex PCR, and its TCRdb copy is limited to in-frame clones, with some not included. Among over 85,000 clones, around 84% were seen once, and the ten largest hold roughly 24%. Specimen: peripheral blood, collected from a patient treated with radiotherapy plus ipilimumab. The receptors shown here come from a human donor with non-small cell lung cancer that progressed on radiotherapy plus ipilimumab. Both conserved end residues are part of each CDR3. Each record gives: CDR3 length, J gene, V gene, D gene, clone size, CDR3 protein, CDR3 DNA. D genes are given only for firm matches. Clone size, where shown, is once, few, many, or a class for clones that have expanded.

14,TRBJ1-1,TRBV7-8,.,.,CASSPRTGGTEAFF,TGTGCCAGCAGTCCCCGTACGGGTGGCACTGAAGCTTTCTTT
13,TRBJ2-3,TRBV5-1,.,.,CASSLAATDTQYF,TGCGCCAGCAGCTTGGCAGCTACAGATACGCAGTATTTT
14,TRBJ1-4,TRBV7-3,.,.,CASSLWQGNEKLFF,TGTGCCAGCAGCTTATGGCAGGGGAATGAAAAACTGTTTTTT
16,TRBJ2-5,TRBV9,.,.,CASSPTPRGSQETQYF,TGTGCCAGCAGCCCCACTCCCCGAGGCTCCCAAGAGACCCAGTACTTC
14,TRBJ2-2,TRBV19,.,.,CASSPFTPSGELFF,TGTGCCAGTAGTCCCTTTACTCCCTCCGGGGAGCTGTTTTTT
15,TRBJ2-3,TRBV7-2,TRBD2,.,CASSLVAGGADTQYF,TGTGCCAGCAGCTTAGTAGCGGGAGGGGCAGATACGCAGTATTTT
12,TRBJ2-1,TRBV7-8,.,.,CASLAPYNEQFF,TGTGCCAGCCTTGCTCCCTACAATGAGCAGTTCTTC
14,TRBJ1-4,TRBV5-6,.,.,CASSRRATNEKLFF,TGTGCCAGCAGCCGGCGAGCAACTAATGAAAAACTGTTTTTT
14,TRBJ2-7,TRBV7-2,TRBD2,once,CASSLVAGVAEQYF,TGTGCCAGCAGCTTAGTAGCGGGAGTGGCCGAGCAGTACTTC
13,TRBJ1-2,TRBV30,TRBD1,.,CAWDTGGVGGYTF,TGTGCCTGGGACACAGGGGGCGTAGGGGGCTACACCTTC
13,TRBJ2-3,TRBV7-2,TRBD2,once,CASSHGGGTAPNF,TGTGCCAGCAGCCACGGGGGAGGGACGGCCCCGAATTTT
16,TRBJ2-2,TRBV5-6,TRBD2,.,CASSLRLAGYTGELFF,TGTGCCAGCAGCTTGCGGCTAGCGGGATACACCGGGGAGCTGTTTTTT
14,TRBJ1-4,TRBV7-9,.,few,CASSFNGAYEKLFF,TGTGCCAGCAGCTTCAACGGAGCGTATGAAAAACTGTTTTTT
15,TRBJ1-2,TRBV28,.,.,CASSLGGKANYGYTF,TGTGCCAGCAGTTTAGGGGGGAAAGCTAACTATGGCTACACCTTC
13,TRBJ2-1,TRBV7-9,.,few,CASSFTSGDEQFF,TGTGCCAGCAGCTTTACTTCTGGCGATGAGCAGTTCTTC
16,TRBJ2-5,TRBV7-2,.,.,CASSLSGAGVRETQYF,TGTGCCAGCAGCTTATCGGGGGCGGGAGTGAGAGAGACCCAGTACTTC
16,TRBJ2-2,TRBV30,.,.,CAWRSYAAWETGELFF,TGTGCCTGGAGGTCTTACGCAGCCTGGGAGACCGGGGAGCTGTTTTTT
12,TRBJ2-3,TRBV5-8,TRBD1,.,CASSFDRGPQYF,TGTGCCAGCAGCTTCGACAGGGGCCCGCAGTATTTT
15,TRBJ2-7,TRBV2,TRBD1,once,CASRLTSDRGLALYF,TGTGCCAGCAGGCTTACTTCGGACAGGGGGCTGGCTCTGTACTTC
12,TRBJ2-5,TRBV5-6,.,.,CASSLFGETQYF,TGTGCCAGCAGCTTGTTCGGAGAGACCCAGTACTTC
14,TRBJ2-3,TRBV6-5,TRBD1,few,CASRSTGARDTQYF,TGTGCCAGCAGGTCCACAGGGGCCAGAGATACGCAGTATTTT
16,TRBJ2-5,TRBV4-2,TRBD2,.,CASRQEIGLAEETQYF,TGTGCCAGCCGCCAAGAAATTGGACTAGCGGAAGAGACCCAGTACTTC
15,TRBJ1-4,TRBV6-1,.,.,CASALNRNANEKLFF,TGTGCCAGCGCCCTAAACCGAAACGCAAATGAAAAACTGTTTTTT
17,TRBJ2-2,TRBV7-9,TRBD2,.,CASSLAGLAGITGELFF,TGTGCCAGCAGCTTAGCTGGACTAGCGGGAATAACCGGGGAGCTGTTTTTT
14,TRBJ2-1,TRBV19,TRBD2,few,CASRNLAGVGEQFF,TGTGCCAGTAGGAACCTAGCGGGAGTGGGAGAGCAGTTCTTC
13,TRBJ2-6,TRBV27,.,.,CASSFAGANVLTF,TGTGCCAGCAGTTTCGCTGGGGCCAACGTCCTGACTTTC
15,TRBJ2-1,TRBV28,TRBD2,.,CASSLPASGSNEQFF,TGTGCCAGCAGTCTCCCCGCTAGCGGGAGCAATGAGCAGTTCTTC
14,TRBJ1-4,TRBV19,.,.,CASSITANNEKLFF,TGTGCCAGTAGTATCACGGCGAATAATGAAAAACTGTTTTTT
16,TRBJ1-2,TRBV9,TRBD1,.,CASSTSGQGHLYGYTF,TGTGCCAGCAGCACCAGCGGACAGGGACATCTTTATGGCTACACCTTC
13,TRBJ1-1,TRBV7-7,.,.,CASSTDLNTEAFF,TGTGCTAGCAGTACAGATTTGAACACTGAAGCTTTCTTT
11,TRBJ1-6,TRBV28,.,.,CASRGHSPLHF,TGTGCCAGCAGGGGGCATTCACCCCTCCACTTT
15,TRBJ2-3,TRBV9,.,.,CASSVFEGITDTQYF,TGTGCCAGCAGCGTATTTGAGGGAATTACAGATACGCAGTATTTT
12,TRBJ1-5,TRBV27,.,.,CARRGGNQPQHF,TGTGCCAGGCGGGGGGGCAATCAGCCCCAGCATTTT
15,TRBJ2-4,TRBV27,.,.,CASSSTGQNKNIQYF,TGTGCCAGCAGTTCCACGGGCCAGAATAAAAACATTCAGTACTTC
19,TRBJ2-1,TRBV15,TRBD2,.,CATSAELLAGDNAYNEQFF,TGTGCCACCAGCGCCGAACTATTAGCGGGAGATAATGCCTACAATGAGCAGTTCTTC
14,TRBJ1-1,TRBV4-1,TRBD1,.,CASSQEQGVAEAFF,TGCGCCAGCAGCCAAGAACAGGGGGTCGCTGAAGCTTTCTTT
17,TRBJ2-1,TRBV7-9,TRBD2,.,CASSQSSGMSSYNEQFF,TGTGCCAGCAGTCAATCTAGCGGGATGAGCTCCTACAATGAGCAGTTCTTC
17,TRBJ2-3,TRBV4-1,TRBD1,.,CASSHPNRQGVADTQYF,TGCGCCAGCAGCCATCCAAACAGACAGGGGGTCGCAGATACGCAGTATTTT
18,TRBJ2-7,TRBV4-2,TRBD2,.,CASSQEPELAGNLYEQYF,TGTGCCAGCAGCCAAGAACCGGAGCTAGCGGGAAACCTCTACGAGCAGTACTTC
14,TRBJ1-3,TRBV15,.,.,CATSRDRISNTIYF,TGTGCCACCAGCAGAGACAGGATATCGAACACCATATATTTT
13,TRBJ2-3,TRBV18,TRBD1,.,CASSPTGTDTQYF,TGTGCCAGCTCACCGACAGGGACAGATACGCAGTATTTT
15,TRBJ2-1,TRBV30,.,.,CAWSKTASSYNEQFF,TGTGCCTGGAGCAAGACTGCTAGCTCCTACAATGAGCAGTTCTTC
13,TRBJ1-5,TRBV9,.,once,CASSDSGAQPQHF,TGTGCCAGCAGCGATTCGGGGGCGCAGCCCCAGCATTTT
14,TRBJ1-2,TRBV28,.,medium-sized,CASSFREYNYGYTF,TGTGCCAGCAGTTTCAGGGAATATAACTATGGCTACACCTTC
18,TRBJ2-6,TRBV19,.,.,CASSIVASRATGANVLTF,TGTGCCAGTAGTATAGTGGCTAGTCGGGCGACTGGGGCCAACGTCCTGACTTTC
15,TRBJ1-1,TRBV30,TRBD1,.,CAWRPPGQLNTEAFF,TGTGCCTGGAGACCACCGGGACAGCTGAACACTGAAGCTTTCTTT
14,TRBJ1-1,TRBV18,TRBD1,.,CASSPYGQGAEAFF,TGTGCCAGCTCACCATACGGACAGGGCGCTGAAGCTTTCTTT
16,TRBJ2-5,TRBV2,TRBD1,.,CASKPRGRGIQETQYF,TGTGCCAGCAAACCCAGGGGGCGAGGGATCCAAGAGACCCAGTACTTC
17,TRBJ2-3,TRBV28,TRBD2,.,CASSLFAGEGSTDTQYF,TGTGCCAGCAGTTTATTTGCGGGAGAAGGAAGCACAGATACGCAGTATTTT
17,TRBJ2-3,TRBV9,TRBD2,.,CASSVGSWGGSTDTQYF,TGTGCCAGCAGCGTAGGGTCGTGGGGGGGGAGCACAGATACGCAGTATTTT
16,TRBJ2-2,TRBV5-5,.,.,CASSWTQGGPIGELFF,TGTGCCAGCAGCTGGACCCAGGGGGGGCCAATCGGGGAGCTGTTTTTT
13,TRBJ2-7,TRBV6-1,TRBD2,.,CASNLAGTYEQYF,TGTGCCAGCAATCTAGCGGGAACCTACGAGCAGTACTTC
13,TRBJ1-1,TRBV5-4,.,.,CASSSASRVEAFF,TGTGCCAGCAGCTCCGCTTCCAGGGTTGAAGCTTTCTTT
13,TRBJ2-5,TRBV7-3,TRBD2,.,CASSLTAGKTQYF,TGTGCCAGCAGCTTAACAGCGGGAAAGACCCAGTACTTC
12,TRBJ2-5,TRBV30,.,.,CAWTLGQETQYF,TGTGCCTGGACCCTCGGTCAAGAGACCCAGTACTTC
16,TRBJ2-1,TRBV5-4,.,few,CASSLFGSNAYNEQFF,TGTGCCAGCAGCTTGTTCGGGTCCAACGCCTACAATGAGCAGTTCTTC
15,TRBJ1-3,TRBV6-6,TRBD1,.,CASSSTGLGGNTIYF,TGTGCCAGCAGTTCGACAGGGCTTGGGGGAAACACCATATATTTT
14,TRBJ2-7,TRBV7-2,TRBD1,.,CASSSAGGSYEQYF,TGTGCCAGCAGCTCAGCAGGGGGTTCCTACGAGCAGTACTTC
13,TRBJ1-1,TRBV7-3,.,.,CASSPQTGSEAFF,TGTGCCAGCAGCCCCCAGACTGGCTCTGAAGCTTTCTTT
15,TRBJ2-3,TRBV4-2,TRBD2,.,CASSQGSGRGDTQYF,TGTGCCAGCAGCCAAGGTAGCGGGAGGGGAGATACGCAGTATTTT